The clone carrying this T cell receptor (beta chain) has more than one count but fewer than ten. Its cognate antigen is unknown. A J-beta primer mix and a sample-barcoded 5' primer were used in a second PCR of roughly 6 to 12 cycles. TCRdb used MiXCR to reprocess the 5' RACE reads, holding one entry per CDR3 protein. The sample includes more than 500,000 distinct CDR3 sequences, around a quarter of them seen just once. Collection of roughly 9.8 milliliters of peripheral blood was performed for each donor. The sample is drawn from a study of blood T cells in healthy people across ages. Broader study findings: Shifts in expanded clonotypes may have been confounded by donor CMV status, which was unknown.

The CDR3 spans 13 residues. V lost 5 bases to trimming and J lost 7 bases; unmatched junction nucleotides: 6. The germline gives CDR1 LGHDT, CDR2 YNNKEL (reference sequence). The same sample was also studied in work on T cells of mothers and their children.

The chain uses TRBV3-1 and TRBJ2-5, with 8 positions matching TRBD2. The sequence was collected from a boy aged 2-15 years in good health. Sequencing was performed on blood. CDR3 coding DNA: TGTGCCAGCAGCACCGCCGCGGGGGGGACCCAGTACTTC. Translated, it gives CASSTAAGGTQYF.